The clone carrying this T cell receptor beta chain was seen ten or more times. This entry belongs to a study of regulatory T cells in long-lasting Graves disease. The germline V gene encodes CDR1 ENHRY and CDR2 SYGVKD. V was clipped by 0 bases and J by 6 bases; unmatched bases: 7. The CDR3 extends over 16 amino acids. TCR beta libraries were built with iRepertoire HTBI primers and Arm-PCR of CDR3 regions. Per the original data handling: The samples yielded roughly 60 TRBV and around 13 TRBJ segments. TCRdb recomputed calls from the multiplex PCR reads with MiXCR, one row per CDR3 protein. These V and J calls derive from TCRdb rather than the authors' analysis. The profile covers roughly 410,000 distinct CDR3 sequences, with roughly 15% appearing a single time and about 8.2% taken by the ten largest. Time point indicated: newly diagnosed GD, antithyroid drugs for less than 3 months. TCR sequences were obtained from RNA taken from PBMCs.

In addition, the sample was reused for a study of T cells in Graves' hyperthyroidism and ophthalmopathy. From that second work: Calling Graves' hyperthyroidism stable meant ophthalmopathy did not progress within 18 months. Hyperthyroidism, newly diagnosed and lasting under 2 months, affected patients aged 18 to 65.

The clonotype originates from a woman aged 40 to 49 with Graves disease. The sequenced sample was peripheral blood mononuclear cells (PBMCs), obtained at new diagnosis, from a patient treated with antithyroid drugs. This chain connects TRBV10-3 to TRBJ1-1; 10 bases fit TRBD1. In nucleotides, the CDR3 is TGTGCCATCAGTGAGTCGACAGGACAGGGGGGCTCTGAAGCTTTCTTT. This translates into CAISESTGQGGSEAFF.